This T cell receptor (beta chain) was retrieved from a study of blood T cells in healthy people across ages. Study-wide results and limits: Relative to aged donors, long-lived donors carried more naive CD4+ cells and displayed higher diversity. Estimates based on one million T cells were treated as lower bounds.

A second PCR, run for roughly 7 to 12 cycles, used a sample-barcoded 5' primer plus a J-beta primer mix. A single record per CDR3 protein comes from TCRdb applying MiXCR to the 5' RACE reads. Among 1.5 million to 2 million distinct CDR3 sequences, 49% were seen once, and the ten largest hold about 2.1%. Caucasian, healthy and from Russia, the donors were aged between about 6 and 90. Collection of roughly 9.6 milliliters of peripheral blood was performed for each donor. CDR1 SGHTA and CDR2 FQGTGA come from the germline V gene. V trimming: 7 bases; J trimming: 4 bases; junction bases outside the gene matches: 11. This CDR3 comprises 17 residues. This clonotype was seen just once. Antigen specificity is unknown.

This TCR was sampled from a middle-aged woman in good health. The V and J genes are TRBV7-3 and TRBJ2-6; 9 nucleotides match TRBD1. Sequences were obtained from blood. The CDR3 bases are TGTGCCAGCAACTCCCCCAACAGGGGGCTAGGGGCCAACGTCCTGACTTTC. Amino acids: CASNSPNRGLGANVLTF.